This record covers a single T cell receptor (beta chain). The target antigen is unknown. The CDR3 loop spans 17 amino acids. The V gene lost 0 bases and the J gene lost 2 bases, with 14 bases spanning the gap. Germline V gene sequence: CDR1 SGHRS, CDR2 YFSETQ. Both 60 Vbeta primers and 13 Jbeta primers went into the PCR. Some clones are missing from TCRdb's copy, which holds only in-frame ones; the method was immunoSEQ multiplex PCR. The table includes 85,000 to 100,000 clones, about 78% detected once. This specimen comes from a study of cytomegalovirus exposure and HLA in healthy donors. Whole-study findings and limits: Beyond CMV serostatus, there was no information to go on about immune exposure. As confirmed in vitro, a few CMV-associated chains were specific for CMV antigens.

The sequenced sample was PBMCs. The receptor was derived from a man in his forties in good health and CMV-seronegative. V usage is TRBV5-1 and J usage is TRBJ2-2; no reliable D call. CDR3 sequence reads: CASSLARSSSNTGELFF. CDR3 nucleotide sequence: TGCGCCAGCAGCTTGGCCCGGAGTAGCAGTAACACCGGGGAGCTGTTTTTT.